This T cell receptor beta chain was captured by sequencing in a study of T cell repertoires and HLA-DP antigens. Across the study: Pre-culture CD4+ samples used roughly 1,100 ng DNA versus approximately 0.2 ug for CD137+CD4+ sorts.

This clone was picked up one time. Antigen unknown. The length of the CDR3 is 18 residues. CDR1 and CDR2 (germline): KGHSH, LQKENI. V lost 1 base, J lost 3 bases, and 5 bases stayed unmatched. Using immunoSEQ multiplex PCR, the repertoire was profiled, and TCRdb retains in-frame clones only, with some absent. The data show around 70,000 clones, with roughly 78% seen just once and approximately 1.4% held by the top ten. Study-level points and caveats: Previously undetected clones averaged about 35% and 50% against the two alleles respectively.

The rearrangement links TRBV18 to TRBJ2-2, with 13 bases lining up with TRBD2. Sequencing input: CD4+ T cells from PBMCs. The TCR sequence derives from a man aged 55 to 70 in good health and CMV-seronegative. This CDR3 is CASSPRTSGGIHTGELFF. The CDR3 bases are TGTGCCAGCTCACCACGGACTAGCGGGGGAATCCACACCGGGGAGCTGTTTTTT.